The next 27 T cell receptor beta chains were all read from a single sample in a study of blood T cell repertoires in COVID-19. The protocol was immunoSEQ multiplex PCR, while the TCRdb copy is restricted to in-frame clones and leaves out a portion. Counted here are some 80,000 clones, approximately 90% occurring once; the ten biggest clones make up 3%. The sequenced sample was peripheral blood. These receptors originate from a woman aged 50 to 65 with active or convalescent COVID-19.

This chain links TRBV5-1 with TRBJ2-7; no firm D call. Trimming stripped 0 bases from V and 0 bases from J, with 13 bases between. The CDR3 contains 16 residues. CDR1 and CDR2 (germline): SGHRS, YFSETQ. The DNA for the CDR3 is TGCGCCAGCAGCTTGGCTCCAGTGCCTAGCTCCTACGAGCAGTACTTC. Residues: CASSLAPVPSSYEQYF.

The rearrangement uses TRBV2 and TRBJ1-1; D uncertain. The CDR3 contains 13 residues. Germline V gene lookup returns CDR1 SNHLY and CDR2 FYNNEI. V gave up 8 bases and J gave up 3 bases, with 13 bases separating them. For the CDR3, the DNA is TGTGCCAGCTCCAGAGGCCGGGACACTGAAGCTTTCTTT. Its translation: CASSRGRDTEAFF.

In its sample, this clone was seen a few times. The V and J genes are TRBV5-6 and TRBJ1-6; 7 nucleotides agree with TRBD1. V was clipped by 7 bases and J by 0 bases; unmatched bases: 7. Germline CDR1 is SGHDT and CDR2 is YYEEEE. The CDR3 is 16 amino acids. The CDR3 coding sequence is TGTGCCAGCCGACGACAGGGAAGCTCCTATAATTCACCCCTCCACTTT. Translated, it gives CASRRQGSSYNSPLHF.

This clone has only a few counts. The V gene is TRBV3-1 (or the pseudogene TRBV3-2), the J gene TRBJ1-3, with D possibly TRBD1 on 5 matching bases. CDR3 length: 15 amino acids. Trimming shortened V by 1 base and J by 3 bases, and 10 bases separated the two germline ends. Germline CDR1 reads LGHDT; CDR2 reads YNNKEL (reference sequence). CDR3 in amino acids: CASSQAWQGGNTIYF. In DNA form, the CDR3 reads TGTGCCAGCAGCCAAGCGTGGCAGGGTGGAAACACCATATATTTT.

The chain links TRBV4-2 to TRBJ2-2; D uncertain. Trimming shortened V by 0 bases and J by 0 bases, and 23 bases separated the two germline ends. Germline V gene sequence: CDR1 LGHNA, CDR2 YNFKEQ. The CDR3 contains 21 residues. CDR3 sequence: CASSQDYSPLVANANTGELFF. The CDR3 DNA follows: TGTGCCAGCAGCCAAGATTATTCGCCCCTGGTAGCCAACGCGAACACCGGGGAGCTGTTTTTT.

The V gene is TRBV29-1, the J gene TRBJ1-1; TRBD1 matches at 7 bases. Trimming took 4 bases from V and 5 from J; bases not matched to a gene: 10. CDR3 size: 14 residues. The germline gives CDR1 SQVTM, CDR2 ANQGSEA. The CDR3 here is CSVGIPTGRTEAFF. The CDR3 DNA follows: TGCAGCGTTGGAATACCGACAGGGAGAACTGAAGCTTTCTTT.

The CDR3: CASSLRTSGSVDEQFF. The CDR3 DNA follows: TGTGCCAGCAGCTTAAGGACTAGCGGGTCAGTTGATGAGCAGTTCTTC. This rearrangement joins TRBV11-3 to TRBJ2-1, with 11 bases that match TRBD2. The CDR3 length is 16 residues. The junction had 8 bases not matched to a gene; V was cut back by 2 bases and J by 8 bases. Germline CDR1 reads SGHNT; CDR2 reads YENEEA.

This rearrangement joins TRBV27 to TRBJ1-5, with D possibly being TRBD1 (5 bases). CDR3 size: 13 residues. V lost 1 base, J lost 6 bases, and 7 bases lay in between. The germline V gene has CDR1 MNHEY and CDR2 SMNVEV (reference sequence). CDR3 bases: TGTGCCAGCAGTTTATTTCAGGGTCAGCCCCAGCATTTT. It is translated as CASSLFQGQPQHF.

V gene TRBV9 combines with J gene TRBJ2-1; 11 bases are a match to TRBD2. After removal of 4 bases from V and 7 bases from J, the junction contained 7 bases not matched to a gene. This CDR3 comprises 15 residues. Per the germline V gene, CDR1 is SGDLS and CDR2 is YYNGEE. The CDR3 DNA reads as TGTGCCAGCAGCCGTAGCGGGGGGGCCGGAAATGAGCAGTTCTTC. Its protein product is CASSRSGGAGNEQFF. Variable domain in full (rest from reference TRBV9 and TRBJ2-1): DSGVTQTPKHLITATGQRVTLRCSPRSGDLSVYWYQQSLDQGLQFLIQYYNGEERAKGNILERFSAQQFPDLHSELNLSSLELGDSALYFCASSRSGGAGNEQFFGPGTRLTVL.

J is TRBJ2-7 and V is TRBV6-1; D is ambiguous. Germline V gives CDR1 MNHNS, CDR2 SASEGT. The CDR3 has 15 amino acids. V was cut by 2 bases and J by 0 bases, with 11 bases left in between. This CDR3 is CASSETTFVSYEQYF. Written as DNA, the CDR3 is TGTGCCAGCAGTGAAACGACATTTGTCTCCTACGAGCAGTACTTC.

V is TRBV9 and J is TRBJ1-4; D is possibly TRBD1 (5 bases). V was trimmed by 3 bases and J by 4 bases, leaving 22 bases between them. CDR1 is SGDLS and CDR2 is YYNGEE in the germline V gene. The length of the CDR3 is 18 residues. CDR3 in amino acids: CASSASGDPGGGNEKLFF. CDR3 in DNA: TGTGCCAGCAGCGCAAGCGGGGACCCCGGTGGAGGTAATGAAAAACTGTTTTTT. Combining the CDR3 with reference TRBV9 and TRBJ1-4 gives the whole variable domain DSGVTQTPKHLITATGQRVTLRCSPRSGDLSVYWYQQSLDQGLQFLIQYYNGEERAKGNILERFSAQQFPDLHSELNLSSLELGDSALYFCASSASGDPGGGNEKLFFGSGTQLSVL.

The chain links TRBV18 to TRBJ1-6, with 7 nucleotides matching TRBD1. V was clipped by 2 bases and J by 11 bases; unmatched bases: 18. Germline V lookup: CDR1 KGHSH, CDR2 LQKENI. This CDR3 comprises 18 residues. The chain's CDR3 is CASSPSSRSGTVWTPLHF. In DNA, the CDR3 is TGTGCCAGCTCACCAAGTAGTCGTTCCGGGACAGTTTGGACACCCCTCCACTTT.

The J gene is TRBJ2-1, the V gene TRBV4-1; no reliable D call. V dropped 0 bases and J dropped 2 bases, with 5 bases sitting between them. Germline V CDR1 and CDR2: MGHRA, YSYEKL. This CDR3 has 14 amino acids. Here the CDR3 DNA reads TGCGCCAGCAGCCAAGAGACTGCCTACAATGAGCAGTTCTTC. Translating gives CASSQETAYNEQFF.

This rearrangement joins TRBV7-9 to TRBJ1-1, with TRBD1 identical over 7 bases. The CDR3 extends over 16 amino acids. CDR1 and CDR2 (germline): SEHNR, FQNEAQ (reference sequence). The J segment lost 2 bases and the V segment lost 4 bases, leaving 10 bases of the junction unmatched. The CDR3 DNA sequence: TGTGCCAGCAGCTCCGACAGGGCGAGTTTAAACACTGAAGCTTTCTTT. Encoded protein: CASSSDRASLNTEAFF. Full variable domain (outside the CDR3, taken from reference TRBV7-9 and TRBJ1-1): DTGVSQNPRHKITKRGQNVTFRCDPISEHNRLYWYRQTLGQGPEFLTYFQNEAQLEKSRLLSDRFSAERPKGSFSTLEIQRTEQGDSAMYLCASSSDRASLNTEAFFGQGTRLTVV.

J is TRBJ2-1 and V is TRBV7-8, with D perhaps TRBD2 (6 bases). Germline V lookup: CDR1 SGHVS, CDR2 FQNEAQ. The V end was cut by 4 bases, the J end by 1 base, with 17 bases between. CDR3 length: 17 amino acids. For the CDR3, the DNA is TGTGCCAGCAGCTCACCCCTGGCCGCGGGGTCCTACAATGAGCAGTTCTTC. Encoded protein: CASSSPLAAGSYNEQFF.

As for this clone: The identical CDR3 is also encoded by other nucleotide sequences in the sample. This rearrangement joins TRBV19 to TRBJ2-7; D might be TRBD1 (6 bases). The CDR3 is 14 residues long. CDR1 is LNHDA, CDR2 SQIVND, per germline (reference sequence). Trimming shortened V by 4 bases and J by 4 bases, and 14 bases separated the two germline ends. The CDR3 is CASSTPRGSYEQYF. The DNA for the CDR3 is TGTGCCAGTAGTACACCTAGGGGGTCTTACGAGCAGTACTTC.

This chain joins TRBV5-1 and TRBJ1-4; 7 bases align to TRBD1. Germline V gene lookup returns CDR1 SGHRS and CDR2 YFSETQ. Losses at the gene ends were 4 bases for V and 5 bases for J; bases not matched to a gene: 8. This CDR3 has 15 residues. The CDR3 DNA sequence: TGCGCCAGCAGCCCAGGGGGGACACAGAATGAAAAACTGTTTTTT. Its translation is CASSPGGTQNEKLFF.

DNA of the CDR3: TGCAGCGCCATAAAAGCCGTTGACTCCTACGAGCAGTACTTC. This gives the protein CSAIKAVDSYEQYF. The V call is TRBV29-1, the J call TRBJ2-7, with no clear D. Germline V gene data show CDR1 as SQVTM and CDR2 as ANQGSEA. The V end lost 7 bases, the J end lost 0 bases, and 16 bases lay between the germline ends. CDR3 size: 14 residues.

The CDR3 DNA reads TGTGCCACTGCTAGCGCCTCCTACGAGCAGTACTTC. It translates to CATASASYEQYF. V gene TRBV10-3 combines with J gene TRBJ2-7; maybe TRBD2 (6 bases). This CDR3 region has 12 residues. Germline CDR1 is ENHRY and CDR2 is SYGVKD. Trimming removed 10 bases from V and 0 bases from J, with 10 bases in between.

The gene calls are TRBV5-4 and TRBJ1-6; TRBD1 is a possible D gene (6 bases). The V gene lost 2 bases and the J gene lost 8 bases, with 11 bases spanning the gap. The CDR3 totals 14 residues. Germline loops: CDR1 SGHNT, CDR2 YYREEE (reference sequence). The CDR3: CASSLQGIDSPLHF. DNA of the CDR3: TGTGCCAGCAGCTTACAGGGTATCGATTCACCCCTCCACTTT.

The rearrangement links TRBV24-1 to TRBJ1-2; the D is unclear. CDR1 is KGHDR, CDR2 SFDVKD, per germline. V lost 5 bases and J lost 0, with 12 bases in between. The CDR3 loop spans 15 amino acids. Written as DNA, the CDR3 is TGTGCCACCAGTGTTGGGAGGGAAACTAACTATGGCTACACCTTC. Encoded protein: CATSVGRETNYGYTF.

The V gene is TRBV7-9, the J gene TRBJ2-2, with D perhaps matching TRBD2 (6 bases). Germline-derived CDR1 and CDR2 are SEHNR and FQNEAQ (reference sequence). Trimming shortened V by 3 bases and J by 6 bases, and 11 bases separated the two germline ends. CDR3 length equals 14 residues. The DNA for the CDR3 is TGTGCCAGCAGCTTCCCCGGACTACCCGGGGAGCTGTTTTTT. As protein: CASSFPGLPGELFF.

DNA for the CDR3: TGTGCCAGCAGCGTCGGGGGGGCGAACACCGGGGAGCTGTTTTTT. The encoded protein is CASSVGGANTGELFF. V is TRBV9 and J is TRBJ2-2, with 8 bases lining up with TRBD2. The CDR3 extends over 15 amino acids. Trimming at V came to 2 bases and at J to 0 bases, leaving 0 bases not matched to a gene. Germline CDR1 SGDLS, CDR2 YYNGEE.

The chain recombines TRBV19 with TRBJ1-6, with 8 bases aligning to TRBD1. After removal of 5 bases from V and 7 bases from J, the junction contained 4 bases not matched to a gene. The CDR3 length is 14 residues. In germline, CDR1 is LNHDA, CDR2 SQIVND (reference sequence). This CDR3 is CASSPGQGNSPLHF. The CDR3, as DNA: TGTGCCAGTAGTCCCGGACAGGGCAATTCACCCCTCCACTTT.

DNA of the CDR3: TGTGCCAGCAGTCACCCGACTAGTCCCTCCTACGAGCAGTACTTC. Protein: CASSHPTSPSYEQYF. The chain links TRBV6-2 or TRBV6-3 to TRBJ2-7; tentatively, D is TRBD2 (6 bases). The V gene lost 5 bases and the J gene lost 0 bases, with 14 bases spanning the gap. Germline CDR1 and CDR2: MNHEY and SVGEGT. The CDR3 spans 15 residues.

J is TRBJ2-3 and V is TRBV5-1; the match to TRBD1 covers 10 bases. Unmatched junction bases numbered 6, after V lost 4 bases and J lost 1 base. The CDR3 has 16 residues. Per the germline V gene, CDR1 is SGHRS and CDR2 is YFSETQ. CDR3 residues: CASSRQGAIGTDTQYF. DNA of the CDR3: TGCGCCAGCAGCCGACAGGGGGCGATTGGCACAGATACGCAGTATTTT.

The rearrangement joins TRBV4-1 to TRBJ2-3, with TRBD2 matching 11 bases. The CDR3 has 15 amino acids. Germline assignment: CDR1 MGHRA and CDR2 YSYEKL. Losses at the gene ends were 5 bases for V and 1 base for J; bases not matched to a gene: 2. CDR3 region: CASSSTSGGTDTQYF. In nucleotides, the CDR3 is TGCGCCAGCAGCTCGACTAGCGGGGGCACAGATACGCAGTATTTT.